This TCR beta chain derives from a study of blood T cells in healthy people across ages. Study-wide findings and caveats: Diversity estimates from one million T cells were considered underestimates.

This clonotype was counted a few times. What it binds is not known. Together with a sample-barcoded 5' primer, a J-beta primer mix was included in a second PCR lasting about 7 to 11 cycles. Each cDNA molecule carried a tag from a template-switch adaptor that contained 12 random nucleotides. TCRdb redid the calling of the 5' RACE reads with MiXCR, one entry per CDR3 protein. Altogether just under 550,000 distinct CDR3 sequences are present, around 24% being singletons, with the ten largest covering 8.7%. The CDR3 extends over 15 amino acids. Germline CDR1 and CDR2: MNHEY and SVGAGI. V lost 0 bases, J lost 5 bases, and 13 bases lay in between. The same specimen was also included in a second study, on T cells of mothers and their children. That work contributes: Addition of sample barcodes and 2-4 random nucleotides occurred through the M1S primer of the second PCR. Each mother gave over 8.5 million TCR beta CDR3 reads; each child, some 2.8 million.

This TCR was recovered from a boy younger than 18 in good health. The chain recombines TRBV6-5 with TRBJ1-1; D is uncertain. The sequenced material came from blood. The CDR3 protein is CASSYSFLGRTEAFF. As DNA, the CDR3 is TGTGCCAGCAGTTACTCATTTTTGGGGAGGACTGAAGCTTTCTTT.